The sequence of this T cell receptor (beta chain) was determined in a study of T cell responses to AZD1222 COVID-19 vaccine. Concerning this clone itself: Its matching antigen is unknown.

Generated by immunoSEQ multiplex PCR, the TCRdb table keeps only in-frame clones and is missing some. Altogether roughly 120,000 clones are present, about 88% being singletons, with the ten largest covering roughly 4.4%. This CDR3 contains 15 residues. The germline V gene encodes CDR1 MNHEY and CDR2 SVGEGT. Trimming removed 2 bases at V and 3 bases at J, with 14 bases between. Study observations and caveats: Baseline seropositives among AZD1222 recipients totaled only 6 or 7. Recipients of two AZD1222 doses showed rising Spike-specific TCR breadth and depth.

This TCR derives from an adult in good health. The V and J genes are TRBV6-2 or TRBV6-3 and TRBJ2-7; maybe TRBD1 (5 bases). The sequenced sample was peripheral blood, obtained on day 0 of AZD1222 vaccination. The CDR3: CASSYEGAPGYEQYF. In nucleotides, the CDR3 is TGTGCCAGCAGTTACGAAGGGGCGCCGGGCTACGAGCAGTACTTC.